One sample yielded the 24 T cell receptor beta chains listed below, sequenced in a study of immune evolution from preneoplasia to lung adenocarcinoma. The repertoire was sequenced with immunoSEQ multiplex PCR; TCRdb's copy has only in-frame clones and lacks some. The table shows about 6,300 clones, with 76% occurring only once. Material: FFPE minimally invasive lung adenocarcinoma tissue. The origin of the receptors is a person aged 60 to 80 with lung adenocarcinoma.

This rearrangement joins TRBV2 to TRBJ1-1, with 8 bases identical to TRBD1. The CDR3 sequence is 13 residues long. Trimming cost V 6 bases and J 4 bases; bases outside gene matches: 4. From germline, CDR1 is SNHLY and CDR2 FYNNEI. The CDR3 DNA sequence: TGTGCCAGCAGACCCACAGGGGGCACTGAAGCTTTCTTT. It yields the protein CASRPTGGTEAFF.

The genes are TRBV19 and TRBJ2-2, with D perhaps matching TRBD1 (5 bases). The CDR3 length is 15 residues. In germline, CDR1 is LNHDA, CDR2 SQIVND (reference sequence). Trimming cost V 3 bases and J 3 bases, with 11 bases left between them. DNA of the CDR3: TGTGCCAGTAGTATCGGCAGGGTGGACACCGGGGAGCTGTTTTTT. Translating it yields CASSIGRVDTGELFF.

This clone is categorized as large. J is TRBJ2-1 and V is TRBV10-3; TRBD2 might be the D (6 bases). CDR1 and CDR2 (germline): ENHRY, SYGVKD. Between the trimmed V and J ends, which lost 0 bases and 6 bases, there was a span of 15 bases. The CDR3 extends over 16 amino acids. The CDR3 reads CAISESTGEGSNEQFF. DNA of the CDR3: TGTGCCATCAGTGAGTCAACGGGAGAAGGATCCAATGAGCAGTTCTTC.

The V gene is TRBV6-6, the J gene TRBJ2-4; D is unresolved. Trimming took 2 bases from V and 0 from J, leaving 8 bases between them. Germline V gene sequence: CDR1 MNHNY, CDR2 SVGAGI (reference sequence). The CDR3 is 15 residues long. The CDR3 here is CASSYAKLAKNIQYF. CDR3 sequence (DNA): TGTGCCAGCAGTTACGCCAAGCTAGCCAAAAACATTCAGTACTTC.

The chain recombines TRBV5-4 with TRBJ2-3; unclear D gene. Germline V gene lookup returns CDR1 SGHNT and CDR2 YYREEE (reference sequence). Trimming stripped 4 bases from V and 0 bases from J, with 9 bases between. The CDR3 is made up of 14 amino acids. CDR3 region: CASSPTPSTDTQYF. The CDR3 DNA sequence: TGTGCCAGCAGCCCGACACCCAGCACAGATACGCAGTATTTT.

The chain employs TRBV27 and TRBJ2-5; 11 nucleotides align to TRBD2. From germline, CDR1 is MNHEY and CDR2 SMNVEV (reference sequence). The length of the CDR3 is 16 residues. V dropped 0 bases and J dropped 5; count of bases not matched to a gene: 5. In DNA form, the CDR3 reads TGTGCCAGCAGTTTATCTAGCGGGAGGGTAGGGGAGACCCAGTACTTC. This gives the protein CASSLSSGRVGETQYF.

The V call is TRBV29-1, the J call TRBJ2-7; possibly TRBD1 for D (6 bases). The CDR3 length is 12 residues. CDR1 and CDR2 (germline): SQVTM, ANQGSEA. The V end was cut by 6 bases, the J end by 0 bases, with 9 bases between. The CDR3 coding sequence is TGCAGCGTCGGACAGTACTCCTACGAGCAGTACTTC. This gives the protein CSVGQYSYEQYF.

The gene calls are TRBV10-1 and TRBJ2-7; TRBD1 aligns across 9 bases. Germline CDR1 reads WNHNN; CDR2 reads SYGVQD (reference sequence). V lost 3 bases, J lost 7 bases, and 7 bases stayed unmatched. The CDR3 has 14 residues. The CDR3 bases are TGCGCCAGCAGTGATGCGGGACAGGGTATTGAGCAGTACTTC. It specifies CASSDAGQGIEQYF.

In its sample, this clone is large. J is TRBJ2-7 and V is TRBV10-1; 11 nucleotides match TRBD2. This CDR3 has 13 amino acids. The germline V gene encodes CDR1 WNHNN and CDR2 SYGVQD (reference sequence). The V gene end was trimmed by 6 bases and the J gene end by 5 bases; junction bases not matched to a gene: 3. The CDR3 loop reads CASRLAGVHEQYF. Here the CDR3 DNA reads TGCGCCAGCAGACTAGCGGGAGTGCACGAGCAGTACTTC.

The chain is built from TRBV4-1 and TRBJ2-5, with 9 bases matching TRBD2. CDR1 and CDR2 from the germline V gene are MGHRA and YSYEKL. The CDR3 totals 16 residues. V lost 1 base to trimming and J lost 7 bases; unmatched junction nucleotides: 10. The DNA for the CDR3 is TGCGCCAGCAGCCAAGGAACGGGCGGGGGGGAGGCGACCCAGTACTTC. Amino acid sequence: CASSQGTGGGEATQYF.

The chain recombines TRBV28 with TRBJ2-3; weak D call: TRBD2 (6 bases). Germline CDR1 MDHEN, CDR2 SYDVKM. This CDR3 contains 17 residues. The germline V and J ends were trimmed by 7 bases and 0 bases, with 20 bases remaining between them. CDR3 sequence reads: CASIQRVISSSTDTQYF. The DNA for the CDR3 is TGTGCCAGCATCCAGCGGGTAATATCGAGTAGCACAGATACGCAGTATTTT. The full variable domain, with the rest looked up from reference TRBV28 and TRBJ2-3, is DVKVTQSSRYLVKRTGEKVFLECVQDMDHENMFWYRQDPGLGLRLIYFSYDVKMKEKGDIPEGYSVSREKKERFSLILESASTNQTSMYLCASIQRVISSSTDTQYFGPGTRLTVL.

This chain's CDR3 is CASTLNGNIQYF. CDR3 coding DNA: TGTGCCAGCACCTTGAATGGAAACATTCAGTACTTC. The rearrangement links TRBV6-6 to TRBJ2-4; D unresolved. The CDR3 consists of 12 residues. Deletions cut 7 bases from V and 6 bases from J, with 10 bases between. CDR1 MNHNY and CDR2 SVGAGI come from the germline V gene (reference sequence).

This chain uses TRBV5-1 with TRBJ2-6, with D possibly being TRBD1 (6 bases). Germline V gene data show CDR1 as SGHRS and CDR2 as YFSETQ. The CDR3 runs to 18 residues. V lost 0 bases and J lost 0, with 13 bases in between. The CDR3 bases are TGCGCCAGCAGCTTGGTTGGGACAAGTACCTCTGGGGCCAACGTCCTGACTTTC. Protein product: CASSLVGTSTSGANVLTF.

The V call is TRBV14, the J call TRBJ2-7; 7 nucleotides agree with TRBD2. The CDR3 has 17 residues. After removal of 0 bases from V and 0 bases from J, the junction contained 8 bases not matched to a gene. Germline V gene sequence: CDR1 SGHDN, CDR2 FVKESK. The CDR3 nucleotides are TGTGCCAGCAGCCAAGATTTGCCTAGCGGTTACTCCTACGAGCAGTACTTC. It codes for CASSQDLPSGYSYEQYF.

The chain joins TRBV1 to TRBJ1-5. TRBV1 counts as a pseudogene. The CDR3 has 10 amino acids. The CDR3 sequence: CTSSSQPQHF. The CDR3 nucleotides read TGCACCAGCAGTAGTCAGCCCCAGCATTTT.

Worth noting for this clone: Other DNA sequences within the sample encode an identical CDR3. The chain is built from TRBV4-2 and TRBJ2-3, with TRBD2 identical over 9 bases. The CDR3 contains 17 residues. The germline V gene encodes CDR1 LGHNA and CDR2 YNFKEQ. V lost 0 bases and J lost 4; bases outside the gene matches: 8. In DNA, the CDR3 is TGTGCCAGCAGCCAAGAGAGTTCGGCGGGAGGGGCAGATACGCAGTATTTT. Residues: CASSQESSAGGADTQYF.

V usage is TRBV28 and J usage is TRBJ2-1, with 10 bases aligning to TRBD1. Trimming removed 6 bases from V and 10 bases from J; junction bases left unmatched: 15. The germline gives CDR1 MDHEN, CDR2 SYDVKM. The CDR3 loop spans 16 amino acids. CDR3: CASRVSPGQGIQEQFF. In DNA, the CDR3 is TGTGCCAGCAGAGTCTCGCCGGGACAGGGGATCCAGGAGCAGTTCTTC.

This rearrangement joins TRBV2 to TRBJ1-2, with D perhaps TRBD1 (6 bases). CDR3 size: 13 residues. Germline loops: CDR1 SNHLY, CDR2 FYNNEI. Between the trimmed V and J ends, which lost 6 bases and 13 bases, there was a span of 21 bases. The CDR3 sequence: CASSADPGTYCTF. CDR3 coding DNA: TGTGCCAGCAGCGCGGACCCCGGGACATACTGCACCTTC.

The rearrangement uses TRBV11-3 and TRBJ2-1; 8 positions agree with TRBD2. CDR3 length: 15 residues. J lost 4 bases, V lost 2 bases, and 4 bases had no gene match. Germline V CDR1 and CDR2: SGHNT, YENEEA. Here the CDR3 DNA reads TGTGCCAGCAGCTTAAGGGGACTAGAGTACAATGAGCAGTTCTTC. Its protein product is CASSLRGLEYNEQFF.

The chain couples TRBV27 to TRBJ2-7; D not certain. Trimming pared 5 bases from V and 6 bases from J, leaving 17 bases between. This CDR3 region has 14 residues. Germline loops: CDR1 MNHEY, CDR2 SMNVEV (reference sequence). The CDR3 sequence is CASSPFLEALEQYF. The CDR3 nucleotides are TGTGCCAGCAGTCCATTCCTAGAAGCTCTCGAGCAGTACTTC.

CDR3 sequence: CAIRGSGLDAYEQYF. The CDR3, as DNA: TGTGCCATCAGGGGGAGTGGGCTTGACGCCTACGAGCAGTACTTC. The rearrangement links TRBV10-3 to TRBJ2-7; D may be TRBD2 (5 bases). The CDR3 is 15 amino acids. V shed 6 bases and J shed 2 bases, with 17 bases lying between them. Germline CDR1 reads ENHRY; CDR2 reads SYGVKD.

The chain uses TRBV11-3 and TRBJ2-7, with TRBD2 matching 10 bases. With V trimmed by 0 bases and J by 4 bases, 9 bases remained unmatched. The CDR3 has 17 amino acids. Germline V gene sequence: CDR1 SGHNT, CDR2 YENEEA. The DNA for the CDR3 is TGTGCCAGCAGCTTAGATATCGTCCCTAGCGGGAGTTACGAGCAGTACTTC. Residues: CASSLDIVPSGSYEQYF.

This clone occurred a few times. The chain is built from TRBV12-5 and TRBJ2-7; the D is unclear. The CDR3 runs 13 residues. V dropped 7 bases and J dropped 1 base, with 11 bases sitting between them. Germline V gene sequence: CDR1 LGHNT, CDR2 FRNRAP. The CDR3 here is CASALGMSYEQYF. CDR3 sequence (DNA): TGTGCTAGTGCCCTGGGCATGTCCTACGAGCAGTACTTC. The entire variable domain, with the rest obtained from reference TRBV12-5 and TRBJ2-7, is as follows: DARVTQTPRHKVTEMGQEVTMRCQPILGHNTVFWYRQTMMQGLELLAYFRNRAPLDDSGMPKDRFSAEMPDATLATLKIQPSEPRDSAVYFCASALGMSYEQYFGPGTRLTVT.

The chain joins TRBV5-1 to TRBJ2-1; TRBD2 agrees at 7 bases. CDR1 and CDR2 from the germline V gene are SGHRS and YFSETQ. V trimming: 0 bases; J trimming: 1 base; junction bases outside the gene matches: 13. The CDR3 length is 19 residues. In DNA, the CDR3 is TGCGCCAGCAGCTTGGGTCGACTAGCCGAAGCCCTATCCTACAATGAGCAGTTCTTC. Translation gives CASSLGRLAEALSYNEQFF.